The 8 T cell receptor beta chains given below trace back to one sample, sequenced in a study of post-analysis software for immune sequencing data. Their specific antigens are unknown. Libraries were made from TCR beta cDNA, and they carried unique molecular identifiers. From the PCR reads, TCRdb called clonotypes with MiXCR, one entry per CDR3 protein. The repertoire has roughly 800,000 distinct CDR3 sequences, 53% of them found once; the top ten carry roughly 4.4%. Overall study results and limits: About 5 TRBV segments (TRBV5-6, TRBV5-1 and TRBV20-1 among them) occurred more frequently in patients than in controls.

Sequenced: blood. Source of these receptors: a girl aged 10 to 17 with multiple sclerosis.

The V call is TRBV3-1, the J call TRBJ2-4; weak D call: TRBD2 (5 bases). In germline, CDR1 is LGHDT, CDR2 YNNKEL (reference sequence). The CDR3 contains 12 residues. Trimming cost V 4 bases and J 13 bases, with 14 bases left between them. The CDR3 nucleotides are TGTGCCAGCAGCCCAGGACTCCCTGAGCAGTACTTC. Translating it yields CASSPGLPEQYF.

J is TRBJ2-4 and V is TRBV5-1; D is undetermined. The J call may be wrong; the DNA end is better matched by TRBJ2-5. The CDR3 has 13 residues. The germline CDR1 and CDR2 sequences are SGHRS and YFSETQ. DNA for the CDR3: TGCGCCAGCACGCTGGCGGTTCAAGAGACCCAGTACTTC. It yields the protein CASTLAVQETQYF.

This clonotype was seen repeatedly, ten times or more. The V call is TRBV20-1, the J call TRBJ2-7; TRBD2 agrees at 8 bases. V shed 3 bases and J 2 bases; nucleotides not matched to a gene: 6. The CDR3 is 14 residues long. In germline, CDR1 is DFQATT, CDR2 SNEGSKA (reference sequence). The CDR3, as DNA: TGCAGTGCTAGGAGCGGGGGCGATACCTACGAGCAGTACTTC. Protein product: CSARSGGDTYEQYF.

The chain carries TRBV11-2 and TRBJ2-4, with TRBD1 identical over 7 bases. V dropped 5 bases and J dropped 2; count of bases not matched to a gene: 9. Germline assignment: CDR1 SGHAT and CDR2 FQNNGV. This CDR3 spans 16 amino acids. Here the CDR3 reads CASSPGQVLSKNIQYF. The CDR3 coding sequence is TGTGCCAGCAGCCCAGGACAGGTCTTATCCAAAAACATTCAGTACTTC.

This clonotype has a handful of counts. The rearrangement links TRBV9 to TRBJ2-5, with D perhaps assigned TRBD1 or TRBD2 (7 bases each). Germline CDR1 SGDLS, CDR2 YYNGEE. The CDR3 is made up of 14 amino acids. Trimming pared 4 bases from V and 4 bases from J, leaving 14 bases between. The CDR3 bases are TGTGCCAGCAGCTACCCAGGGGGGGCAGAGACCCAGTACTTC. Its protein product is CASSYPGGAETQYF.

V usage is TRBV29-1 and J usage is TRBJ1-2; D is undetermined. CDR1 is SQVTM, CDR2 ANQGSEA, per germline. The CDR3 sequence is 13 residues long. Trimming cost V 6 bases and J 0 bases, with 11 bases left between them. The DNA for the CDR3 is TGCAGCGTGATTCCCGGGACTAACTATGGCTACACCTTC. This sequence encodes CSVIPGTNYGYTF.

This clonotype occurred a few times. The CDR3: CASSVALSNQPQHF. CDR3 nucleotide sequence: TGTGCCAGCAGTGTCGCATTAAGTAATCAGCCCCAGCATTTT. The chain uses TRBV6-1 and TRBJ1-5; D gene unclear. With 4 bases removed from V and 4 bases from J, the gap between germline ends came to 11 bases. From germline, CDR1 is MNHNS and CDR2 SASEGT. CDR3 length: 14 amino acids.

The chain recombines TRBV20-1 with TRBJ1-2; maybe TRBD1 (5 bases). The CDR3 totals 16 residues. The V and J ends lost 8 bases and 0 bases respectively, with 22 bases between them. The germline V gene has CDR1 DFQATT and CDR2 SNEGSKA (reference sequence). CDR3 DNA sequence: TGCAGTCCTCATAGCGGGGCAGGGCCTTCTAACTATGGCTACACCTTC. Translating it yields CSPHSGAGPSNYGYTF.